This T cell receptor beta chain was observed in a study of T cells in Graves' hyperthyroidism and ophthalmopathy. The study left out patients who had uncontrolled infection, other autoimmune disease, pregnancy or lactation. Orbital computed tomography and thyroid ultrasound, together with serum TRAb and thyroxine and clinical symptoms, were used for diagnoses. This clonotype was seen many times. No antigen is known for it. Trimming took off 3 bases at V and 3 bases at J, with 3 bases between the two ends. The CDR3 loop spans 13 amino acids. Germline CDR1 is LGHDT and CDR2 is YNNKEL (reference sequence). The study, taken as a whole, reports: By a 13 V-J model, ophthalmopathy was set apart from stable hyperthyroidism.

RNA transcripts gave rise to amplified TCR beta CDR3 regions. The HTBI set primed first-round TCR CDR3 RT-PCR. In TCRdb, the multiplex PCR reads were re-called with MiXCR into one record per CDR3 protein. The sample lists around 600,000 distinct CDR3 sequences, about 14% seen once, with about 7% in the top ten. This clonotype originated in a woman aged 18-30 years with Graves' ophthalmopathy. Material: blood. The chain joins TRBV3-1 to TRBJ1-6; D gene unclear. DNA of the CDR3: TGTGCCAGCAGCCAGGGCTATAATTCACCCCTCCACTTT. This gives the protein CASSQGYNSPLHF.